The T cell receptor beta chain under discussion was sequenced for a study of chemoradiotherapy in HPV16-positive cancers. General study points: Candidate HPV-specific clones and E7-related TCR motifs grew in tumor during treatment.

Sequencing used immunoSEQ multiplex PCR; TCRdb keeps in-frame clones, though not all of them. The data show 1,500 to 2,000 clones, less than 80% seen once. Trimming stripped 7 bases from V and 4 bases from J, with 17 bases between. The length of the CDR3 is 15 residues. Germline V lookup: CDR1 SGHRS, CDR2 YFSETQ. Note on this clone: Its antigen is unidentified.

The sequence was collected from a human donor with HPV-associated anogenital cancer. The source was tumor tissue, collected from a patient who underwent chemoradiotherapy. This chain links TRBV5-1 with TRBJ1-4; D possibly corresponds to TRBD1 (5 bases). This CDR3 reads CASCLRGPDNEKLFF. The CDR3 DNA is TGCGCCAGCTGCCTAAGGGGACCCGATAATGAAAAACTGTTTTTT. Variable domain in full (rest from reference TRBV5-1 and TRBJ1-4): KAGVTQTPRYLIKTRGQQVTLSCSPISGHRSVSWYQQTPGQGLQFLFEYFSETQRNKGNFPGRFSGRQFSNSRSEMNVSTLELGDSALYLCASCLRGPDNEKLFFGSGTQLSVL.